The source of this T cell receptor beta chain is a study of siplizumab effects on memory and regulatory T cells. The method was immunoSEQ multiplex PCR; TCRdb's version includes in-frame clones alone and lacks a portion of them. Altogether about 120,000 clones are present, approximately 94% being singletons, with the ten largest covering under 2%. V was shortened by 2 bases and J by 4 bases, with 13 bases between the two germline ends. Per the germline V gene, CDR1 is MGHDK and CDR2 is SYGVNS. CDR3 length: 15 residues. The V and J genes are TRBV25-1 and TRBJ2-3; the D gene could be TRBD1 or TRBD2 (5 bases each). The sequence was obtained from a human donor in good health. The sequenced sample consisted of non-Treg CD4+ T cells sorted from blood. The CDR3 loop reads CASSETLRDPDTQYF. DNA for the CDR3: TGTGCCAGCAGTGAAACATTAAGGGACCCAGATACGCAGTATTTT.